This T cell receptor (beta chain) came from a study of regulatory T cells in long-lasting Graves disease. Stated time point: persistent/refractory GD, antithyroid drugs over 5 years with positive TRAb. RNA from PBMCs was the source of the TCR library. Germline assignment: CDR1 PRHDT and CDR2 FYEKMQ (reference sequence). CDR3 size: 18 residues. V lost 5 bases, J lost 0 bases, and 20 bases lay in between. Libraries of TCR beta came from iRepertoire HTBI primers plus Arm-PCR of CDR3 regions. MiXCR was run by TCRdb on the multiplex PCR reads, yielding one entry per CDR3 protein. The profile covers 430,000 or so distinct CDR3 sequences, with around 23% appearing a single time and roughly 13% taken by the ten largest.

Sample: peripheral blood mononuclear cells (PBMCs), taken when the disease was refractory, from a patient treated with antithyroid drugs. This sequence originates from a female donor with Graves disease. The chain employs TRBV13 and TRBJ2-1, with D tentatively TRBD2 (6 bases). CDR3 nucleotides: TGTGCCAGCAGCGGTGGAACGTTGGTCGGGAGCTCCTACAATGAGCAGTTCTTC. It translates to CASSGGTLVGSSYNEQFF.